The clone carrying this T cell receptor (beta chain) was counted at least ten times. Other DNA sequences in this sample translate to the same CDR3. The J segment lost 3 bases and the V segment lost 5 bases, leaving 9 bases of the junction unmatched. Germline V CDR1 and CDR2: LNHDA, SQIVND (reference sequence). The CDR3 has 15 amino acids. Under the authors' procedure: Amplification from reference gene primers served as the basis for estimated nucleated cell counts. Sequencing used immunoSEQ multiplex PCR; TCRdb keeps in-frame clones, though not all of them. V, J and clone size are those of that table, while D and trimming were read from the DNA. Of approximately 240,000 clones listed, around four fifths were seen once; the top ten hold 15% to 20%. The sample originates from a study of blood T cell repertoires in COVID-19. For the study at large: PBMCs, B-cell-depleted T cells, or T cells were the source of the cDNA or gDNA that made up the material.

The receptor comes from a woman older than 75 with active or convalescent COVID-19. Source material: peripheral blood. The chain joins TRBV19 to TRBJ2-7; 8 bases line up with TRBD2. The CDR3 here is CASSSPGGADYEQYF. Here the CDR3 DNA reads TGTGCCAGTAGTTCCCCGGGAGGGGCCGACTACGAGCAGTACTTC.